This T cell receptor (beta chain) was found in a study of T-cell memory formation after mild COVID-19. The overall study: For the most part, TCR clusters were specific to one donor.

With respect to this clonotype: The antigen is undetermined.

Study-wide findings and caveats: A second wave expanding day 15 to 37 was CD4+-biased; contracting clones were balanced. Several responding clones turned up in pre-infection memory, indicating that cross-reactive memory may have taken part.

The authors produced TCR alpha and TCR beta cDNA libraries with sample barcodes and UMIs by 5'RACE using constant-segment primers. TCRdb ran MiXCR on the 5' RACE reads and lists one entry per CDR3 protein. The sample yields roughly 130,000 distinct CDR3 sequences, approximately 5.9% seen once. The V end was cut by 6 bases, the J end by 2 bases, with 15 bases between. The CDR3 extends over 15 amino acids. Germline V CDR1 and CDR2: SGHRS, YFSETQ. Material: PBMCs or a T cell subset sorted from them (not recorded which). This sequence originates from an adult woman who had mild COVID-19 (a few samples of this study predate the infection). Cell type and time point are not known. The chain carries TRBV5-1 and TRBJ2-1, with a possible D match to TRBD2 (5 bases). The CDR3 sequence: CASIWEPATYNEQFF. Here the CDR3 DNA reads TGCGCCAGCATCTGGGAGCCAGCAACCTACAATGAGCAGTTCTTC. Variable domain in full (rest from reference TRBV5-1 and TRBJ2-1): KAGVTQTPRYLIKTRGQQVTLSCSPISGHRSVSWYQQTPGQGLQFLFEYFSETQRNKGNFPGRFSGRQFSNSRSEMNVSTLELGDSALYLCASIWEPATYNEQFFGPGTRLTVL.